One sample yielded the 16 T cell receptor beta chains listed below, sequenced in a study of Graves' ophthalmopathy and Graves' hyperthyroidism. The authors amplified TCR beta CDR3 regions from RNA transcripts. HTBI-primed first-round RT-PCR preceded second-round multiplex PCR. MiXCR was run by TCRdb on the multiplex PCR reads, yielding one entry per CDR3 protein. Among about 660,000 distinct CDR3 sequences listed, 35% to 50% were seen once. The sequenced sample was peripheral blood. Source of these receptors: an adult man with Graves' ophthalmopathy.

The chain employs TRBV2 and TRBJ1-2; TRBD1 matches at 7 bases. The CDR3 extends over 13 amino acids. V lost 8 bases and J lost 5; bases outside the gene matches: 8. Germline V CDR1 and CDR2: SNHLY, FYNNEI. The CDR3 spells CASGVTGRYGYTF. The CDR3 DNA sequence: TGTGCCAGCGGAGTGACAGGGAGGTATGGCTACACCTTC.

The chain is built from TRBV9 and TRBJ2-5; D might be TRBD2 (5 bases). CDR1 and CDR2 (germline): SGDLS, YYNGEE. There are 14 residues in the CDR3. V was pared by 4 bases and J by 5 bases, with 15 bases between. DNA of the CDR3: TGTGCCAGCAGCCTCGACGGGGTTTACGAGACCCAGTACTTC. This codes for CASSLDGVYETQYF.

The V and J genes are TRBV29-1 and TRBJ1-2; perhaps TRBD1 as D (5 bases). The germline V gene encodes CDR1 SQVTM and CDR2 ANQGSEA. The CDR3 totals 12 residues. Trimming took off 8 bases at V and 4 bases at J, with 14 bases between the two ends. The CDR3 loop is CSRGRDFYGYTF. The CDR3 nucleotides read TGCAGCAGGGGCAGGGATTTCTATGGCTACACCTTC.

Of note for this clonotype: The CDR3 ends on some other residue instead of the conserved phenylalanine or tryptophan, so this is likely a read error. The DNA is omitted, as the CDR3 cannot be located on it reliably, and the CDR3 follows TCRdb's listing. The chain couples TRBV29-1 to TRBJ1-1; TRBD1, the table's D call, lacks a check against the DNA. Germline CDR1 reads SQVTM; CDR2 reads ANQGSEA. Inclusive of both ends, the CDR3 amounts to 9 amino acids. The CDR3 loop reads CSVMGQLDY.

A note on this clonotype: At one end, the junction sequence differs from germline, possibly due to a read error. This chain uses TRBV2 with TRBJ1-2, with 7 nucleotides matching TRBD1. CDR1 SNHLY and CDR2 FYNNEI come from the germline V gene. The CDR3 is made up of 14 amino acids. In DNA form, the CDR3 reads TGTGCCAGCAGCGAAGTTCGACAGGGCTATGGCTACACCTTC. Amino acids: CASSEVRQGYGYTF.

V and J are TRBV15 and TRBJ1-3; no clear D. Germline V gene lookup returns CDR1 LNHNV and CDR2 YYDKDF (reference sequence). With 2 bases removed from V and 7 bases from J, the gap between germline ends came to 12 bases. This CDR3 is built from 14 residues. The chain's CDR3 is CATSRRVTVNTIYF. CDR3 in DNA: TGTGCCACCAGCAGACGGGTGACGGTGAACACCATATATTTT.

The table lists this clonotype with a few counts. The chain uses TRBV5-6 and TRBJ2-5, with TRBD2 matching 7 bases. The CDR3 sequence is 13 residues long. V gave up 1 base and J gave up 6 bases; unmatched junction bases: 3. Germline assignment: CDR1 SGHDT and CDR2 YYEEEE. The DNA for the CDR3 is TGTGCCAGCAGCTTGCTGGGGGGGAAGACCCAGTACTTC. Encoded protein: CASSLLGGKTQYF.

The J gene is TRBJ2-1, the V gene TRBV6-6, with D maybe TRBD2 (5 bases). Per germline, CDR1 MNHNY and CDR2 SVGAGI (reference sequence). This CDR3 comprises 13 residues. V lost 5 bases to trimming and J lost 4 bases, with 9 bases between them. CDR3 region: CASSVEEYNEQFF. The DNA for the CDR3 is TGTGCCAGCAGTGTGGAGGAATACAATGAGCAGTTCTTC.

The chain recombines TRBV27 with TRBJ1-4; tentatively, D is TRBD1 (5 bases). CDR1 is MNHEY, CDR2 SMNVEV, per germline (reference sequence). Trimming pared 6 bases from V and 7 bases from J, leaving 15 bases between. This CDR3 comprises 14 residues. CDR3 nucleotides: TGTGCCAGCAGAAAAGGGCAGGGTGGTGAAAAACTGTTTTTT. Translating it yields CASRKGQGGEKLFF.

The V call is TRBV3-1, the J call TRBJ1-1, with D possibly being TRBD1 (6 bases). Germline-derived CDR1 and CDR2 are LGHDT and YNNKEL (reference sequence). The CDR3 contains 13 residues. V dropped 4 bases and J dropped 5 bases, with 11 bases sitting between them. CDR3 amino acids: CASSRIRGTEAFF. The CDR3 coding sequence is TGTGCCAGCAGCCGAATAAGGGGGACTGAAGCTTTCTTT.

There are many counts of this clonotype. This chain links TRBV7-8 with TRBJ2-7; TRBD1 matches 11 bases. From germline, CDR1 is SGHVS and CDR2 FQNEAQ. The trim removed 1 base at V and 2 bases at J, leaving 7 bases unmatched. This CDR3 comprises 17 residues. The CDR3 region is CASSLVPRTGGTYEQYF. DNA of the CDR3: TGTGCCAGCAGCTTAGTTCCTCGGACAGGGGGCACCTACGAGCAGTACTTC.

This clonotype was picked up a small number of times. The V and J genes are TRBV10-3 and TRBJ1-1, with TRBD1 identical over 9 bases. V gave up 11 bases and J gave up 5 bases; unmatched junction bases: 6. The germline CDR1 and CDR2 sequences are ENHRY and SYGVKD. The CDR3 is 12 residues long. The CDR3 sequence is CAEQGAITEAFF. CDR3 sequence (DNA): TGTGCCGAACAGGGGGCGATAACTGAAGCTTTCTTT.

This clonotype has only a few counts. The gene calls are TRBV30 and TRBJ1-6; 10 nucleotides agree with TRBD1. Germline loops: CDR1 GTSNPN, CDR2 SVGIG (reference sequence). Trimming cost V 6 bases and J 0 bases; bases outside gene matches: 5. The CDR3 length is 16 residues. Written as DNA, the CDR3 is TGTGCCTGTTTGGGACAGGGGAGCTCCTATAATTCACCCCTCCACTTT. Translating gives CACLGQGSSYNSPLHF. The complete variable domain, with remaining parts taken from reference TRBV30 and TRBJ1-6, reads SQTIHQWPATLVQPVGSPLSLECTVEGTSNPNLYWYRQAAGRGLQLLFYSVGIGQISSEVPQNLSASRPQDRQFILSSKKLLLSDSGFYLCACLGQGSSYNSPLHFGNGTRLTVT.

This chain connects TRBV10-3 to TRBJ2-7, with TRBD1 identical over 7 bases. Germline loops: CDR1 ENHRY, CDR2 SYGVKD. The length of the CDR3 is 12 residues. The ends lost 7 bases at V and 4 bases at J; junction bases unmatched: 4. This chain's CDR3 is CAITDREYEQYF. CDR3 coding DNA: TGTGCCATCACTGACAGGGAGTACGAGCAGTACTTC.

The table lists this clonotype with a few counts. A much larger clone lies a single base off, so this may be a read error. The CDR3 sequence is CASDQPQHF. CDR3 in DNA: TGTGCCAGCGATCAGCCCCAGCATTTT. V gene TRBV27 combines with J gene TRBJ1-5; D remains ambiguous. CDR3 length: 9 residues. Germline V gene data show CDR1 as MNHEY and CDR2 as SMNVEV (reference sequence). V was trimmed by 8 bases and J by 5 bases, leaving 1 base between them.

The chain has TRBV5-1 and TRBJ2-7; a possible D gene is TRBD1 (5 bases). V lost 1 base and J lost 2, with 19 bases in between. The CDR3 runs 17 residues. Germline values: CDR1 SGHRS, CDR2 YFSETQ. The DNA for the CDR3 is TGCGCCAGCAGCTTGTATTTAGGACACCTGTTTACCTACGAGCAGTACTTC. Translating it yields CASSLYLGHLFTYEQYF. The full variable domain, its missing parts supplied by reference TRBV5-1 and TRBJ2-7, is KAGVTQTPRYLIKTRGQQVTLSCSPISGHRSVSWYQQTPGQGLQFLFEYFSETQRNKGNFPGRFSGRQFSNSRSEMNVSTLELGDSALYLCASSLYLGHLFTYEQYFGPGTRLTVT.